Included here is one TCR beta chain sequence, with context. Germline CDR1 reads SEHNR; CDR2 reads FQNEAQ (reference sequence). V lost 0 bases and J 2 bases, leaving 9 bases between the germline ends. The CDR3 has 15 amino acids. Primers included in the PCR were 60 Vbeta and 13 Jbeta primers. The protocol was immunoSEQ multiplex PCR, while the TCRdb copy is restricted to in-frame clones and leaves out a portion. The sample shows tens of thousands of clones, and over 10% sits with its ten largest clones. The data originate from a study of cytomegalovirus exposure and HLA in healthy donors. This chain connects TRBV7-9 to TRBJ2-3; D is possibly TRBD1 (6 bases). This TCR came from a man between 18 and 29 years old in good health and CMV-seropositive. Sequenced input: PBMCs. The DNA for the CDR3 is TGTGCCAGCAGCTTAGCGCAGGGGTCCACAGATACGCAGTATTTT. This sequence encodes CASSLAQGSTDTQYF. Drawing the rest from reference TRBV7-9 and TRBJ2-3, the complete variable domain is DTGVSQNPRHKITKRGQNVTFRCDPISEHNRLYWYRQTLGQGPEFLTYFQNEAQLEKSRLLSDRFSAERPKGSFSTLEIQRTEQGDSAMYLCASSLAQGSTDTQYFGPGTRLTVL.